This TCR beta chain was observed in a study of T cells after yellow fever vaccination. Turning to the study itself: SMART-Seq v4 Ultra Low Input served to prepare low-cell-number fractions.

TCRdb fed the 5' RACE reads into MiXCR, producing one record per CDR3 protein. The sample lists some 68,000 distinct CDR3 sequences; approximately 7% were seen once. CDR3 size: 13 residues. Germline CDR1 reads MNHNY; CDR2 reads SVGAGI (reference sequence). Trimming cost V 0 bases and J 1 base, with 3 bases left between them. Worth noting for this clonotype: Antigen specificity is unknown. A clone one base away is much larger, so this may be a read error.

Overall study findings and caveats: A small share of clonotypes appeared in both CD4 and CD8 compartments. Peaking on day 5 versus 15, the secondary response was faster but weaker.

The receptor was derived from a man aged 18 to 30 who received the YFV17D yellow fever vaccine. The rearrangement joins TRBV6-6 to TRBJ1-1; D is unclear. Material: CD8+ T cells sorted from PBMCs, obtained about 41 days after the first yellow fever vaccination. The CDR3 protein is CASSYSANTEAFF. CDR3 sequence (DNA): TGTGCCAGCAGTTACTCGGCGAACACTGAAGCTTTCTTT.